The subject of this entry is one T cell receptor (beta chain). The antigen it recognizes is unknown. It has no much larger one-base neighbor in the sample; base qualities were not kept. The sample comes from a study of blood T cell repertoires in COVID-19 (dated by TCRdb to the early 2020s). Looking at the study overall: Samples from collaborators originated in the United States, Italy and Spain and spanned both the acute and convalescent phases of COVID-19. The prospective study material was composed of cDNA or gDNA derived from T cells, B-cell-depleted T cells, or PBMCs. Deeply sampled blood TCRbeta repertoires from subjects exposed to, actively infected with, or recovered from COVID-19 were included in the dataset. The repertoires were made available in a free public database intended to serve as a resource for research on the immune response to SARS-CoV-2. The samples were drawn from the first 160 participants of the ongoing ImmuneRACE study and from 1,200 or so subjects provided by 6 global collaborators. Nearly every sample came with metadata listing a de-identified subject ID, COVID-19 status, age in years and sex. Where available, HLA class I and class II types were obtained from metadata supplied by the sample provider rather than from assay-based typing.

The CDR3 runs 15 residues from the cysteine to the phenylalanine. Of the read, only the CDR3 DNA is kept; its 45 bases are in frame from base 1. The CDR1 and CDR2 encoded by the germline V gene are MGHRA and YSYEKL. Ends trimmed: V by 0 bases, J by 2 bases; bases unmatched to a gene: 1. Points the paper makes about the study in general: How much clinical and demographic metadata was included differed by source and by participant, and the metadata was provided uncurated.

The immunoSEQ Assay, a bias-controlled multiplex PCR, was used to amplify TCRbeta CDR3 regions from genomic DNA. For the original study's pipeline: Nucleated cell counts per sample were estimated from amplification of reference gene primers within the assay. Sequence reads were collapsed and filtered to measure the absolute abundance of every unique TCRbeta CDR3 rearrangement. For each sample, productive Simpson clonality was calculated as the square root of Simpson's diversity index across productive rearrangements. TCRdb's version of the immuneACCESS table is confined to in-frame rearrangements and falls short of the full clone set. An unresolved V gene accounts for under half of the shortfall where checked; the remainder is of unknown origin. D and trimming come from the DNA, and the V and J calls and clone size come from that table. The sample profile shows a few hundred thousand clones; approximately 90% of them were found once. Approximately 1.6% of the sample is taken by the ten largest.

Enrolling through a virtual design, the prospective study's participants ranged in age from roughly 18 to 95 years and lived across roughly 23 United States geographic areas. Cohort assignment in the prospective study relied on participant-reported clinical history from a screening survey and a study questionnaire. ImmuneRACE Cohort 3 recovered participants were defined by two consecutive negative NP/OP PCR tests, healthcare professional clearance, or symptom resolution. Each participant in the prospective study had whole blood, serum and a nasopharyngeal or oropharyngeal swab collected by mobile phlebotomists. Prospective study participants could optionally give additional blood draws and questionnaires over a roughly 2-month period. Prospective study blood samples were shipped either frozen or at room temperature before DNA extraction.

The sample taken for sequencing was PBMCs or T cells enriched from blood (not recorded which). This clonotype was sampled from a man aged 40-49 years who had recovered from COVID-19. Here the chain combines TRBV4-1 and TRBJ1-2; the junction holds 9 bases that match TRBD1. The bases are TGCGCCAGCAGCCAAGAACAGGGGGCAAACTATGGCTACACCTTC. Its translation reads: CASSQEQGANYGYTF.